The entry that follows covers one TCR beta chain sequence. Some clones are missing from TCRdb's copy, which holds only in-frame ones; the method was immunoSEQ multiplex PCR. The sample shows 30,000 to 40,000 clones, roughly 77% of them seen only once. The data belong to a study of T cells in narcolepsy. This CDR3 region has 15 residues. The V end was cut by 5 bases, the J end by 5 bases, with 16 bases between. Germline-derived CDR1 and CDR2 are SGHTA and FQGNSA. This TCR was recovered from a human donor in good health. The chain combines TRBV7-2 with TRBJ2-1; D might be TRBD2 (5 bases). The sample comprised memory (CD45RA-) CD4+ T cells from blood. CDR3 nucleotides: TGTGCCAGCAGCCCGGTCGGACTGAGTGACAATGAGCAGTTCTTC. It translates to CASSPVGLSDNEQFF.